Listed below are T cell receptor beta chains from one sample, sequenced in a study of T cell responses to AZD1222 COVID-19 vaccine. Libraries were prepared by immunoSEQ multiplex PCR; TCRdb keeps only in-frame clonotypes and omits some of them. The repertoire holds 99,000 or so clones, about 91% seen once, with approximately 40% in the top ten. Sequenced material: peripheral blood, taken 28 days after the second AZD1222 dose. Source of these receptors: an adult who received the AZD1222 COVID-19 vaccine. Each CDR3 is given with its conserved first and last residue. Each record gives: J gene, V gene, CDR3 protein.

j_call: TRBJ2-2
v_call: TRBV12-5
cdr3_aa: CASGLPGLAGRRGGNTGELFF

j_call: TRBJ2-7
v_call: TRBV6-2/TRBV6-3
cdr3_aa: CASSYYGTGDNEQYF

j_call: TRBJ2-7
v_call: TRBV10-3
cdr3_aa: CAISESTGYDVEQYF

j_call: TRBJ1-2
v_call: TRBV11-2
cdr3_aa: CASSLGRTEGWGYTF

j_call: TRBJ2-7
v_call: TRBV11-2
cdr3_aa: CASSDGLPYEQYF

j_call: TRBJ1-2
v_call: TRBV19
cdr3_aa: CASSIGTEVYGYTF

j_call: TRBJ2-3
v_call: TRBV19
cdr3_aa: CASSTRGLYTDTQYF

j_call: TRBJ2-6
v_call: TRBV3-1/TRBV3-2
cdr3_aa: CASSPQAGANVLTF

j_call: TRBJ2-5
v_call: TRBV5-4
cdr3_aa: CASSSRGRETQYF

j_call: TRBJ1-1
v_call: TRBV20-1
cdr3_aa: CSARSPGEAFF

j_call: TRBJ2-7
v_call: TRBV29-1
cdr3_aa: CSVRNDEQYF

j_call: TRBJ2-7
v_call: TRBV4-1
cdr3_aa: CASSQDPVWRQGFYEQYF

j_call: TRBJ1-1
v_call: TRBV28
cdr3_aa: CASRGHTEAFF

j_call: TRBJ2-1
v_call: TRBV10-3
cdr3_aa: CAISVGGSPDEQFF

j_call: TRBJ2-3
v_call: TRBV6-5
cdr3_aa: CASSPTGRTDTQYF

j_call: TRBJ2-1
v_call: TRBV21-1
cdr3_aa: CASIEFGGLAGPIYNEQFF

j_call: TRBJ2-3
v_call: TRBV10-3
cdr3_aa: CAISDIRDLLADTQYF

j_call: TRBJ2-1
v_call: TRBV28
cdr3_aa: CASRTRQGTRNEQFF

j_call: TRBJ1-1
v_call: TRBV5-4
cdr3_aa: CASSLDPGAATEAFF

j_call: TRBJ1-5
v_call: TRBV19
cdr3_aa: CASSTGLGKGNQPQHF

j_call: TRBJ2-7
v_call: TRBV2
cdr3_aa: CASRPGTSGSYEQYF

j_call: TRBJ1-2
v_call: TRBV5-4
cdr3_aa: CASSPSTGTEGYTF

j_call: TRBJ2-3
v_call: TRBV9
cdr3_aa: CASSEEDSLITDTQYF

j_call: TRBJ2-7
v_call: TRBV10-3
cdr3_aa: CAISDRGAASYEQYF

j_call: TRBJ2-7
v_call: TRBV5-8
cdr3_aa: CASRATGSYEQYF

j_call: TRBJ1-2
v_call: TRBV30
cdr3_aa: CAWKLDRARGYTF

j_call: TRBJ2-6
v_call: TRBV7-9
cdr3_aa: CASSHTGLLPSGANVLTF

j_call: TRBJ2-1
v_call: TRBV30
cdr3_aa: CAWTLGLYNEQFF

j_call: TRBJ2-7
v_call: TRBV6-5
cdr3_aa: CASSYHRTGIYEQYF

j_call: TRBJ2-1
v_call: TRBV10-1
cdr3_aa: CASSDTGYYNEQFF

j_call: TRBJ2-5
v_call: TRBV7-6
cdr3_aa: CASSFGQGQETQYF

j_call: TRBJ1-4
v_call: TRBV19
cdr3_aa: CASSIDEAEATNEKLFF

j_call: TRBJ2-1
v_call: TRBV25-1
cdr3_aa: CASGTSSYNEQFF

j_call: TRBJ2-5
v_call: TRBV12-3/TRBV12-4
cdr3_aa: CASSLRETQYF

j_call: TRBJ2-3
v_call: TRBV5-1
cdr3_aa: CASSDRTGGSTDTQYF

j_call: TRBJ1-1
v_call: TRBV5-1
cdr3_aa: CASSLASGGEAFF

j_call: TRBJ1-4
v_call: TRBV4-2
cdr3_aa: CASSLPGTAGVEKLFF

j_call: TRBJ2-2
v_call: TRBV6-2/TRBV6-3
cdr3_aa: CASSYGTGELFF

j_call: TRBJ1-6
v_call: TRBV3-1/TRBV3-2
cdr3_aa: CASSLRRTGVNSPLHF

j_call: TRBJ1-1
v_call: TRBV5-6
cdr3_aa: CASSLGLMNTEAFF

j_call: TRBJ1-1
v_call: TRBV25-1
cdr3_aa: CASSEPYIAEAFF